This T cell receptor beta chain originates from a study of Graves' ophthalmopathy and Graves' hyperthyroidism. Study summary: Hyperthyroidism counted as stable given no ophthalmopathy within 18 months of follow-up.

This CDR3 spans 14 amino acids. Germline CDR1 is SGHVS and CDR2 is FQNEAQ. V was trimmed by 3 bases and J by 2 bases, leaving 11 bases between them. Patients were diagnosed from clinical symptoms, serum thyroxine, TRAb, thyroid ultrasound and orbital computed tomography. RNA served as the template for amplifying TCR beta CDR3 regions. First-round RT-PCR with HTBI primers preceded a second-round multiplex PCR. MiXCR, applied by TCRdb to the multiplex PCR reads, yields one record per CDR3 protein. The table shows approximately 540,000 distinct CDR3 sequences, with under 40% occurring only once. In its sample, this clonotype was seen a few times.

This sequence was found in an adult man with Graves' hyperthyroidism. Sequences were obtained from peripheral blood or thyroid tissue (not recorded which). The chain links TRBV7-8 to TRBJ2-7; D may be TRBD2 (5 bases). This CDR3 reads CASSFTRRPYEQYF. The DNA for the CDR3 is TGTGCCAGCAGCTTTACCAGGAGGCCCTACGAGCAGTACTTC.